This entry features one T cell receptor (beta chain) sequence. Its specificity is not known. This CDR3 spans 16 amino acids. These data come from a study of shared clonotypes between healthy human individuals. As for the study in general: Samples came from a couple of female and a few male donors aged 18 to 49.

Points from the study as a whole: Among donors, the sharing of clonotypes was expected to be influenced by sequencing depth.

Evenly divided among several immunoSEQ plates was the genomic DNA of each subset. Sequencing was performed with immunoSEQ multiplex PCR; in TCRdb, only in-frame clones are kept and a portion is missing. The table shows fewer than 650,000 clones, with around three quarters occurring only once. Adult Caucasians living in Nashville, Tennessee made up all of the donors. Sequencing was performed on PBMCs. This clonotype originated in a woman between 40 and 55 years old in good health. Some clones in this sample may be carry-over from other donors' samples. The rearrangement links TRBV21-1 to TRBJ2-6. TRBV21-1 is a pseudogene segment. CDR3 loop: CASSPQPHSGANVLTF. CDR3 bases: TGTGCCAGCAGCCCTCAGCCTCACTCTGGGGCCAACGTCCTGACTTTC.